This TCR beta chain is drawn from a study of T cell changes during pregnancy in multiple sclerosis. Trimming stripped 3 bases from V and 0 bases from J, with 12 bases between. The CDR3 spans 16 residues. Germline V lookup: CDR1 SGHDT, CDR2 YYEEEE. Method: immunoSEQ multiplex PCR; TCRdb's copy keeps in-frame clones and lacks some. This table holds about 49,000 clones, around 89% found once. The rearrangement joins TRBV5-6 to TRBJ2-2; a weak D match, TRBD1 (5 bases). The sequence was collected from a female donor in good health, enrolled as a control in a pregnancy study. This sample comprised peripheral blood, obtained after pregnancy. CDR3 region: CASSSQVTANTGELFF. The DNA for the CDR3 is TGTGCCAGCAGCTCACAGGTTACCGCGAACACCGGGGAGCTGTTTTTT.